In its sample, the clone carrying this T cell receptor beta chain was seen a few times. Its matching antigen is unknown. This sample is drawn from a study of CD8 T cells in ankylosing spondylitis. Study-wide findings and caveats: Clones linked to disease were reported to show significant enrichment in matched ankylosing spondylitis synovial fluid.

The CDR3 has 16 residues. V was cut by 0 bases and J by 3 bases, with 12 bases left in between. Germline values: CDR1 SGHRS, CDR2 YFSETQ. Construction of TCR beta libraries was performed using quantitative 5'-RACE with molecular barcodes. TCRdb reprocessed the 5' RACE reads with MiXCR, giving one entry per CDR3 protein. The table shows 350,000 to 400,000 distinct CDR3 sequences, with roughly 20% occurring only once. The chain recombines TRBV5-1 with TRBJ2-2; D remains ambiguous. The sequenced sample was blood, either unsorted or a sorted T cell fraction (not recorded which). The clonotype originates from a male donor with ankylosing spondylitis or in good health (not recorded which). The CDR3 nucleotides are TGCGCCAGCAGCTTGGTACGAGACTTCGACACCGGGGAGCTGTTTTTT. This translates into CASSLVRDFDTGELFF.